One and the same sample provided the 8 T cell receptor beta chains below, sequenced in a study of shared clonotypes between healthy human individuals. Clones were sequenced by immunoSEQ multiplex PCR, and TCRdb holds only the in-frame ones, with some missing. Of 1,500,000 or so clones in the sample, more than 95% were seen once. Specimen: naive CD4+ T cells sorted from blood. Subset defined: CD45RA+ positively selected. Receptors originate from a man in his thirties or forties in good health.

The chain links TRBV18 to TRBJ2-2; the D call may be TRBD1 or TRBD2 (5 bases each). This CDR3 is built from 14 residues. V was pared by 3 bases and J by 3 bases, with 8 bases between. Germline CDR1 KGHSH, CDR2 LQKENI. In nucleotides, the CDR3 is TGTGCCAGCTCACCGGGGGAGCACACCGGGGAGCTGTTTTTT. This codes for CASSPGEHTGELFF.

This rearrangement joins TRBV4-1 to TRBJ2-2; no definite D call. V was shortened by 1 base and J by 3 bases, with 9 bases between the two germline ends. The CDR3 covers 15 residues. Germline V gene sequence: CDR1 MGHRA, CDR2 YSYEKL. The CDR3 sequence: CASSQAGSYTGELFF. CDR3 DNA: TGCGCCAGCAGCCAAGCGGGCAGTTACACCGGGGAGCTGTTTTTT.

The V gene is TRBV18, the J gene TRBJ2-3; 7 bases fit TRBD2. The V gene end was trimmed by 2 bases and the J gene end by 7 bases; junction bases not matched to a gene: 12. CDR3 length equals 16 residues. The germline V gene encodes CDR1 KGHSH and CDR2 LQKENI. For the CDR3, the DNA is TGTGCCAGCTCACCAAGCGGACCTCAGGGAGGGAATACGCAGTATTTT. This sequence encodes CASSPSGPQGGNTQYF. Based on the CDR3 plus reference TRBV18 and TRBJ2-3, the full variable domain is NAGVMQNPRHLVRRRGQEARLRCSPMKGHSHVYWYRQLPEEGLKFMVYLQKENIIDESGMPKERFSAEFPKEGPSILRIQQVVRGDSAAYFCASSPSGPQGGNTQYFGPGTRLTVL.

The chain uses TRBV2 and TRBJ2-7; D is unclear. CDR3 length: 15 amino acids. Germline CDR1 and CDR2: SNHLY and FYNNEI. V lost 3 bases to trimming and J lost 6 bases, with 18 bases between them. Here the CDR3 DNA reads TGTGCCAGCAGTGAGCCCCGAGGCTTGTCCCTCGAGCAGTACTTC. It codes for CASSEPRGLSLEQYF.

This chain connects TRBV29-1 to TRBJ1-4; the D is unclear. In germline, CDR1 is SQVTM, CDR2 ANQGSEA. Trimming took 6 bases from V and 4 from J, leaving 12 bases between them. CDR3 size: 13 residues. In DNA, the CDR3 is TGCAGCGTATTTCAGGAGTTTAATGAAAAACTGTTTTTT. It encodes CSVFQEFNEKLFF.

The chain is built from TRBV5-1 and TRBJ2-1; 10 bases match TRBD2. This CDR3 spans 16 amino acids. The germline CDR1 and CDR2 sequences are SGHRS and YFSETQ. The trim removed 2 bases at V and 7 bases at J, leaving 9 bases unmatched. The CDR3 loop is CASSFIPSGRLNEQFF. The CDR3 bases are TGCGCCAGCAGCTTTATCCCTAGCGGGAGATTAAATGAGCAGTTCTTC.

CDR3 sequence: CASKPVSFSDEQYF. CDR3 in DNA: TGTGCCAGCAAGCCTGTCAGCTTCTCTGACGAGCAGTACTTC. This chain links TRBV7-6 with TRBJ2-7; D not certain. CDR1 is SGHVS and CDR2 is FNYEAQ in the germline V gene. The germline V and J ends were trimmed by 7 bases and 5 bases, with 18 bases remaining between them. The CDR3 consists of 14 residues.

The CDR3 region is CASSYGSGRQTGELFF. CDR3 DNA: TGTGCCAGCAGTTATGGGAGCGGGAGACAAACCGGGGAGCTGTTTTTT. This chain connects TRBV6-6 to TRBJ2-2; TRBD2 matches at 8 bases. Germline values: CDR1 MNHNY, CDR2 SVGAGI (reference sequence). This CDR3 contains 16 residues. V lost 3 bases, J lost 5 bases, and 8 bases stayed unmatched.